This TCR beta chain stems from a study of blood T cells in healthy people across ages. Overall study results and limits: Since the PBMCs were unsorted, naive and antigen-experienced cells could not be conclusively compared. Naive T cell percentage by flow cytometry tracked strongly with beta diversity. It was the long-lived donors that had more naive CD4+ cells and higher diversity than aged donors.

This clonotype was seen a handful of times. The antigen is not known. A second 7 to 11 cycle PCR used barcoded and J-beta primers. TCRdb itself ran the 5' RACE reads through MiXCR, one entry per CDR3 protein. The sample carries about 770,000 distinct CDR3 sequences, 40% to 50% recorded once. The V gene's germline CDR1 is SNHLY and CDR2 FYNNEI. The CDR3 is made up of 13 amino acids. V lost 4 bases to trimming and J lost 7 bases; unmatched junction nucleotides: 2. The sequenced material came from blood. This chain uses TRBV2 with TRBJ2-1; 9 positions agree with TRBD2. The TCR comes from a man in his fifties or sixties in good health. Here the CDR3 reads CASSGLAGNEQFF. CDR3 in DNA: TGTGCCAGCAGTGGTCTAGCGGGAAATGAGCAGTTCTTC.